These T cell receptor beta chains were read from a single sample in a study of blood T cell repertoires in COVID-19. TCRdb keeps only in-frame clones here, not all; method: immunoSEQ multiplex PCR. The top ten clones hold more than 9% of a sample with 120,000 to 150,000 clones, more than 70% of them seen once. The sequenced sample was peripheral blood. All receptors come from a man aged 45-65 years with active or convalescent COVID-19. CDR3s include the opening cysteine and the closing phenylalanine or tryptophan. The order of the fields is V gene, J gene, clone size, D gene, CDR3 DNA, CDR3 protein. The D gene is left open where the match is weak. Clone size is not always given. Where it is, it says once, few, many or a class for expanded clones.

>TRBV24-1|TRBJ2-2|NA|NA
TGTGCCACCAGTGATTCCCTAGGTCGGTTACAGAGGGCCGGGGAGCTGTTTTTT
CATSDSLGRLQRAGELFF
>TRBV24-1|TRBJ2-5|once|NA
TGTGCCACCAGTGACCCTACAGGAGTACAAGAGACCCAGTACTTC
CATSDPTGVQETQYF
>TRBV19|TRBJ1-5|NA|TRBD1
TGTGCCAGTAGTCCCGGGACAGGGACTACCCAGCCCCAGCATTTT
CASSPGTGTTQPQHF
>TRBV5-1|TRBJ1-1|NA|NA
TGCGCCACCCTAGGGGCCGGCGGGGGCAGCCCGAACACTGAAGCTTTCTTT
CATLGAGGGSPNTEAFF
>TRBV7-8|TRBJ2-5|NA|NA
TGTGCCAGCAGCTTGCGTACGGAAGAGACCCAGTACTTC
CASSLRTEETQYF
>TRBV5-4|TRBJ1-2|NA|NA
TGTGCCAGCAAGGACAAGGCCACCAAGTTCTACACCTTC
CASKDKATKFYTF
>TRBV18|TRBJ1-1|once|TRBD1
TGTGCCAGCTCACATGGACAGGGCGGAACTGAAGCTTTCTTT
CASSHGQGGTEAFF
>TRBV11-3|TRBJ2-1|NA|TRBD1
TGTGCCAGCAGCTTAGGGGGACAGATCTCCTACAATGAGCAGTTCTTC
CASSLGGQISYNEQFF
>TRBV27|TRBJ1-2|NA|TRBD1
TGTGCCAGCAGTCCGACCGGGACAGGGAACTATGGCTACACCTTC
CASSPTGTGNYGYTF
>TRBV27|TRBJ2-3|NA|TRBD2
TGTGCCAGCAGTAGGACTAGCTGGGGGTCGGGGCAGTATTTT
CASSRTSWGSGQYF
>TRBV5-1|TRBJ2-7|NA|TRBD2
TGCGCCAGCAGCTTAGGGACTAGCGGGAACGAGCAGTACTTC
CASSLGTSGNEQYF
>TRBV5-1|TRBJ2-1|NA|TRBD2
TGCGCCAGCAGCAAACTAGCGGGGGGTCCCAACAATGAGCAGTTCTTC
CASSKLAGGPNNEQFF
>TRBV19|TRBJ1-2|NA|NA
TGTGCCAGTAGATCTCAGGGGACGCGCTATGGCTACACCTTC
CASRSQGTRYGYTF
>TRBV6-6|TRBJ1-3|NA|NA
TGTGCCAGCAGTTCGCAGGCCTCTGGAAACACCATATATTTT
CASSSQASGNTIYF
>TRBV4-1|TRBJ2-7|NA|NA
TGCGCCAGCAGCCAAGAGAATCCCCGGGCCGTGGCGGGCGAGCAGTACTTC
CASSQENPRAVAGEQYF
>TRBV10-2|TRBJ2-1|NA|TRBD1
TGCGCCAGCAGTGTTGACAGGGGGAATGAGCAGTTCTTC
CASSVDRGNEQFF
>TRBV2|TRBJ2-5|NA|TRBD1
TGTGCCAGCCTTGGGGGACAGGACGAGATAGAGACCCAGTACTTC
CASLGGQDEIETQYF
>TRBV6-5|TRBJ2-1|NA|TRBD2
TGTGCCAGCAGTTACCAATCTAGCGGGAGGAACAATGAGCAGTTCTTC
CASSYQSSGRNNEQFF
>TRBV6-5|TRBJ1-5|NA|TRBD1
TGTGCCAGCGGCCGGGACAGGGGCAATCAGCCCCAGCATTTT
CASGRDRGNQPQHF
>TRBV7-2|TRBJ2-2|NA|TRBD2
TGTGCCAGCAGCTTAGCCCTACTAGCGGGAGAGGGGGAGCTGTTTTTT
CASSLALLAGEGELFF
>TRBV7-8|TRBJ2-7|NA|TRBD2
TGTGCCAGCAGCTTGCAGCGGGAGGGCCCCCCAAGCTACGAGCAGTACTTC
CASSLQREGPPSYEQYF
>TRBV6-5|TRBJ2-7|once|NA
TGTGCCAGCAGTTCCTTTGACGGGATCTACGAGCAGTACTTC
CASSSFDGIYEQYF
>TRBV7-2|TRBJ2-5|NA|TRBD1
TGTGCCAGCAGCTTCATAGGGGGCTTGATCGAGACCCAGTACTTC
CASSFIGGLIETQYF
>TRBV9|TRBJ1-4|NA|NA
TGTGCCAGCAGCGTAGAGGCGCGACAGCCTAATGAAAAACTGTTTTTT
CASSVEARQPNEKLFF
>TRBV5-1|TRBJ2-1|NA|NA
TGCGCCAGCAGCTTGGCTGCGGGGACCTACAATGAGCAGTTCTTC
CASSLAAGTYNEQFF
>TRBV19|TRBJ2-6|NA|NA
TGTGCCAGTAGCCCAGGAGGCTCTGGGGCCAACGTCCTGACTTTC
CASSPGGSGANVLTF
>TRBV12-3/TRBV12-4|TRBJ1-1|NA|NA
TGTGCCAGCAGTTCCCCGTTGAACACTGAAGCTTTCTTT
CASSSPLNTEAFF
>TRBV2|TRBJ2-3|NA|TRBD2
TGTGCCAGCACGACTAGCGGGAGAACAGATACGCAGTATTTT
CASTTSGRTDTQYF
>TRBV18|TRBJ1-6|NA|NA
TGTGCCAGCTCATCCGACAACTCCTATAATTCACCCCTCCACTTT
CASSSDNSYNSPLHF
>TRBV19|TRBJ2-1|NA|TRBD2
TGTGCCAGTCGTAGCGGAGCGGGAGGGAGGAGGGATGAGCAGTTCTTC
CASRSGAGGRRDEQFF
>TRBV5-4|TRBJ1-1|NA|NA
TGTGCCAGCAGCTTGTCACGACGAGGCGCTGAAGCTTTCTTT
CASSLSRRGAEAFF
>TRBV7-9|TRBJ1-2|NA|NA
TGTGCCAGCAGCTTAGCGTTGGGGAGGACGGTGAATGGCTACACCTTC
CASSLALGRTVNGYTF
>TRBV2|TRBJ2-2|NA|TRBD2
TGTGCCAGCCGTGGACTAGCGGTCTCCGGGGAGCTGTTTTTT
CASRGLAVSGELFF
>TRBV27|TRBJ2-1|NA|NA
TGTGCCAGCAGTCTTACTAGTTCCTCCTACAATGAGCAGTTCTTC
CASSLTSSSYNEQFF
>TRBV2|TRBJ2-7|NA|NA
TGTGCCAGCAGTGGCGAGAGCTCCTACGAGCAGTACTTC
CASSGESSYEQYF
>TRBV7-8|TRBJ1-6|once|TRBD1
TGTGCCAGCAGCTCACAGGGGGTATATTCACCCCTCCACTTT
CASSSQGVYSPLHF
>TRBV5-4|TRBJ1-2|NA|NA
TGTGCCAGCAGCTTGACGTCAGGGATTTATGGCTACACCTTC
CASSLTSGIYGYTF
>TRBV19|TRBJ2-1|NA|TRBD2
TGTGCCAGTAGTATAGTACGCGGGAGACTAAGTGAGCAGTTCTTC
CASSIVRGRLSEQFF
>TRBV16|TRBJ2-1|NA|TRBD2
TGTGCCAGCAGCCAATTAAAGGCGGGAGTATATGAGCAGTTCTTC
CASSQLKAGVYEQFF
>TRBV10-3|TRBJ1-5|NA|NA
TGTGCCATCAGTGAGCTAGAGAATCAGCCCCAGCATTTT
CAISELENQPQHF
>TRBV19|TRBJ1-2|few|NA
TGTGCCAGTAGTATCGGGGGATTTGACTATGGCTACACCTTC
CASSIGGFDYGYTF
>TRBV6-5|TRBJ2-7|NA|NA
TGTGCCAGCAAACAGGCTTTCGAGCAGTACTTC
CASKQAFEQYF
>TRBV18|TRBJ1-1|NA|NA
TGTGCCAGCTCACCTCTATCGAACACTGAAGCTTTCTTT
CASSPLSNTEAFF
>TRBV5-5|TRBJ2-1|NA|TRBD2
TGTGCCAGCAGCTTGGGTCGGGGAGGGCAGAATGAGCAGTTCTTC
CASSLGRGGQNEQFF
>TRBV9|TRBJ2-3|NA|TRBD2
TGTGCCAGCAGCGTCATAGCGGGAGTTACAGATACGCAGTATTTT
CASSVIAGVTDTQYF
>TRBV25-1|TRBJ1-2|NA|NA
TGTGCCAGTAGTGACGGCAGGGGCGGTGGCTACACCTTC
CASSDGRGGGYTF
>TRBV19|TRBJ2-2|NA|TRBD2
TGTGCCAGTAGTATGGGGGCGGGAGGGCCAACCGGGGAGCTGTTTTTT
CASSMGAGGPTGELFF
>TRBV3-1/TRBV3-2|TRBJ2-7|NA|TRBD2
TGTGCCAGCAGCCAAGGAGCTAGCGGGAGTATCTACGAGCAGTACTTC
CASSQGASGSIYEQYF
>TRBV10-2|TRBJ2-7|NA|NA
TGCGCCAGCAGTCCGGGGAGAGGGCAGTACTTC
CASSPGRGQYF
>TRBV7-2|TRBJ1-1|NA|NA
TGTGCCAGCAGCCCCTTCAGTGGCAACACTGAAGCTTTCTTT
CASSPFSGNTEAFF
>TRBV28|TRBJ1-1|NA|NA
TGTGCCAGCAGCAAGGCAGGGGAAATAGCCAGCAGTGAAGCTTTCTTT
CASSKAGEIASSEAFF
>TRBV19|TRBJ2-4|NA|TRBD1
TGTGCCAGTAGTATAGATGGACAGGGTGGAGGCATTCAGTACTTC
CASSIDGQGGGIQYF
>TRBV28|TRBJ1-1|once|TRBD1
TGTGCCAGCAGTTCCCCCTGGGACAGGGCGGGGGCAGCTTTCTTT
CASSSPWDRAGAAFF
>TRBV28|TRBJ1-3|NA|TRBD1
TGTGCCAGCAGATACCATCTGGGACAGCTCGGGGGAAACACCATATATTTT
CASRYHLGQLGGNTIYF
>TRBV2|TRBJ1-1|NA|NA
TGTGCCAGCAGTGAAGCCTGGATCGGGGGGGGCACTGAAGCTTTCTTT
CASSEAWIGGGTEAFF